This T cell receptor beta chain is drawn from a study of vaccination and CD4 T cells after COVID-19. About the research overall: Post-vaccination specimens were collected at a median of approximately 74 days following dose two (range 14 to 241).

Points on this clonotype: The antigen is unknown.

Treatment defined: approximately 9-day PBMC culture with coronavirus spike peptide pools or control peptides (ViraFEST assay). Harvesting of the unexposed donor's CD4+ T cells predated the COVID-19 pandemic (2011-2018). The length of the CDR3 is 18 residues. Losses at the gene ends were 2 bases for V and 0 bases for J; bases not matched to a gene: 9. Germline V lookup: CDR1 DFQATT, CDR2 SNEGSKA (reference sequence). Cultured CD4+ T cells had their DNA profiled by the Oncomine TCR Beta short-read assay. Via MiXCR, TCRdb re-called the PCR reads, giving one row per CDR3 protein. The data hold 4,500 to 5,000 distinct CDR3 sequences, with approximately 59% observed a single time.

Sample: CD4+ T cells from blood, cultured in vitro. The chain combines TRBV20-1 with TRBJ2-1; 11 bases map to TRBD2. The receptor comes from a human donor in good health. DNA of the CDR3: TGCAGTGCTAGAAAGAGGAGGACTAGCGGGCCCTCCTACAATGAGCAGTTCTTC. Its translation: CSARKRRTSGPSYNEQFF.